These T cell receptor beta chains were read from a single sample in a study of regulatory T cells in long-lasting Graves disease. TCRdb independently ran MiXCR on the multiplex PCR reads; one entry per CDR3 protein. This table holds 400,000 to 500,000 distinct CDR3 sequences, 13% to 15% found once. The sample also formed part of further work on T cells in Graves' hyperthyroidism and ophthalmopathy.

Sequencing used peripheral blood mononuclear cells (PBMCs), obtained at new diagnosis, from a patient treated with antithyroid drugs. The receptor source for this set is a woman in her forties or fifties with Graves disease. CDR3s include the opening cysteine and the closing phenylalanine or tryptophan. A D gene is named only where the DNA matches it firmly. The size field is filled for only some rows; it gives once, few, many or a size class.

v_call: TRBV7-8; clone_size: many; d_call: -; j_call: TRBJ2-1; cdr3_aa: CASSLSSRPSSYNEQFF; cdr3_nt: TGTGCCAGCAGCTTATCTTCGCGCCCGAGCTCCTACAATGAGCAGTTCTTC
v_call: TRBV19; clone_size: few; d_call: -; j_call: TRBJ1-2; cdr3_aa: CASSIGGDGYTF; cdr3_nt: TGTGCCAGTAGTATAGGAGGGGACGGCTACACCTTC
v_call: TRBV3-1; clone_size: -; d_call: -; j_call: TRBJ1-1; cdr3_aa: CASSPLGPTNTEAFF; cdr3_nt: TGTGCCAGCAGCCCCTTGGGACCGACAAACACTGAAGCTTTCTTT
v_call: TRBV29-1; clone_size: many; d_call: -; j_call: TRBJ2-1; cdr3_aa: CSVVNQAGNEQFF; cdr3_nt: TGCAGCGTTGTTAACCAGGCGGGCAATGAGCAGTTCTTC
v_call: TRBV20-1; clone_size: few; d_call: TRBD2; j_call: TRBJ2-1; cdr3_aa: CSASRSRTSGYNEQFF; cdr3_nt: TGCAGTGCTAGTCGGTCTCGGACTAGCGGCTACAATGAGCAGTTCTTC
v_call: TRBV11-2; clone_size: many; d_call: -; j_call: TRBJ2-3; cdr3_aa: CASSFQAPTDTQYF; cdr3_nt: TGTGCCAGCAGCTTCCAGGCACCCACAGATACGCAGTATTTT
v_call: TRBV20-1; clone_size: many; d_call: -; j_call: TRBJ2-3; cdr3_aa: CSANSPTTPDTQYF; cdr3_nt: TGCAGTGCTAATAGCCCAACGACACCAGATACGCAGTATTTT
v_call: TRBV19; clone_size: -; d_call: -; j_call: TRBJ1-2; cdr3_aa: CASSSRALYGYTF; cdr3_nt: TGTGCCAGTAGTTCCAGGGCCCTCTATGGCTACACCTTC
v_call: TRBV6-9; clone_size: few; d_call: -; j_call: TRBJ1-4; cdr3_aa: CASSLIGEANEKLFF; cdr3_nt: TGTGCCAGCAGTTTGATTGGGGAGGCTAATGAAAAACTGTTTTTT
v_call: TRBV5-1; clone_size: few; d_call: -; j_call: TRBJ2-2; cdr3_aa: CASAWGGQPGTGELFF; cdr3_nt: TGCGCCAGCGCCTGGGGTGGACAGCCCGGCACCGGGGAGCTGTTTTTT
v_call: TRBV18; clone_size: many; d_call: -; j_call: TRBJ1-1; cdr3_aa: CASSPFDSLNTEAFF; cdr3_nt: TGTGCCAGCTCACCTTTCGACAGCTTGAACACTGAAGCTTTCTTT
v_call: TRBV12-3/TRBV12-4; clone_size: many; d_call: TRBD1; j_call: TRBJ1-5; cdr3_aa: CASSSGQANQPQHF; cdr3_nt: TGTGCCAGCAGTTCGGGACAGGCAAATCAGCCCCAGCATTTT
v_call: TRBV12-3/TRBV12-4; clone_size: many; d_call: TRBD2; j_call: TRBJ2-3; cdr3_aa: CASSPGVAGSTDTQYF; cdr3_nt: TGTGCCAGCAGTCCCGGGGTAGCGGGAAGCACAGATACGCAGTATTTT
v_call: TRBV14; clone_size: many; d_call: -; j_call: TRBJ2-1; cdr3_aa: CASSLLSSYNEQFF; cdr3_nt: TGTGCCAGCAGTTTGCTAAGCTCCTACAATGAGCAGTTCTTC
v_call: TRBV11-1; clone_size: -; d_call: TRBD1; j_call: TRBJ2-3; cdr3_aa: CASSLEPGQISSTDTQYF; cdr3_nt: TGTGCCAGCAGCCTCGAACCGGGACAGATTTCTAGCACAGATACGCAGTATTTT
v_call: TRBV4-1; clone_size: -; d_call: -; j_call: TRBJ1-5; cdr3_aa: CASSQFIGQGTQPQHF; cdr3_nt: TGCGCCAGCAGCCAATTCATAGGGCAGGGAACTCAGCCCCAGCATTTT
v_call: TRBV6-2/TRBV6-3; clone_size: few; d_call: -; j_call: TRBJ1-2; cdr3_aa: CASSPTGPLYGYTF; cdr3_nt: TGTGCCAGCAGTCCGACAGGACCCCTATATGGCTACACCTTC
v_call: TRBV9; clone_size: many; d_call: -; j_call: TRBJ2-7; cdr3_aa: CASSGSDGKSGVSYEQYF; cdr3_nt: TGTGCCAGCAGCGGATCTGACGGAAAGAGCGGAGTCTCCTACGAGCAGTACTTC